A selection of T cell receptor beta chains follows, all from one sample in a study of T cell changes during pregnancy in multiple sclerosis. TCRdb's table, derived via immunoSEQ multiplex PCR, lists solely in-frame clones and lacks some. The sample includes tens of thousands of clones, around nine tenths of them seen just once. The source was peripheral blood, collected in the third trimester of pregnancy. Receptor source: a female donor with multiple sclerosis, enrolled in a pregnancy study. Each CDR3 is given with its conserved first and last residue. A D gene is named only where the DNA matches it firmly. Rows may omit the clone size; those that give it use once, few, many or a size class.

clone_size	d_call	j_call	v_call	cdr3_nt	cdr3_aa
.	TRBD1	TRBJ1-3	TRBV28	TGTGCCAGCAGGACCACGCAGGGGGACCTTACTGGAAACACCATATATTTT	CASRTTQGDLTGNTIYF
.	TRBD2	TRBJ2-7	TRBV10-3	TGTGCCACCGCGGGAGGGGACGAGCAGTACTTC	CATAGGDEQYF
.	TRBD1	TRBJ2-7	TRBV7-9	TGTGCCAGCAGCTCGGGACAGTACGAGCAGTACTTC	CASSSGQYEQYF
once	TRBD2	TRBJ2-7	TRBV29-1	TGCAGCGTACTAGCGGGGGGGAACGTCTACGAGCAGTACTTC	CSVLAGGNVYEQYF
.	.	TRBJ2-5	TRBV7-2	TGTGCCAGCAGCGTTAGATCCTACAGGGTCGGAGAGACCCAGTACTTC	CASSVRSYRVGETQYF
.	TRBD1	TRBJ2-2	TRBV6-5	TGTGCCAGCAGTTTCGGGACAGGCGAGCTGTTTTTT	CASSFGTGELFF
.	TRBD1	TRBJ1-2	TRBV6-6	TGTGCCAGCAAGACGGACAGGCCTCTCTATGGCTACACCTTC	CASKTDRPLYGYTF
.	.	TRBJ2-7	TRBV12-5	TGTGCTAGTGGTTATAGCTACTTCGACGAGCAGTACTTC	CASGYSYFDEQYF
.	TRBD2	TRBJ2-5	TRBV5-1	TGCGCCAGCCTGGGACTAGCGGGAGGGCAAGAGACCCAGTACTTC	CASLGLAGGQETQYF
.	.	TRBJ1-1	TRBV29-1	TGCAGCGTCCCTCGGGGAGGAACTGAAGCTTTCTTT	CSVPRGGTEAFF
.	TRBD2	TRBJ2-5	TRBV5-1	TGCGCCAGCAGCTCGCAACCTAGCGGCCCAGGAGAGACCCAGTACTTC	CASSSQPSGPGETQYF
.	TRBD2	TRBJ2-3	TRBV2	TGTGCCAGCAGTTCTCTAGCGGGCAGCACAGATACGCAGTATTTT	CASSSLAGSTDTQYF
.	TRBD1	TRBJ2-5	TRBV29-1	TGCAGCACATCGGGGACAGGGGGCTTTGAGACCCAGTACTTC	CSTSGTGGFETQYF
.	.	TRBJ2-1	TRBV25-1	TGTGCCAGGGATATGAAGACAGCCCGGTCGAATGAGCAGTTCTTC	CARDMKTARSNEQFF
.	TRBD1	TRBJ2-5	TRBV5-4	TGTGCCAGCAGCTCGGGAGGACAGGGGGCTAGAGAGACCCAGTACTTC	CASSSGGQGARETQYF
.	.	TRBJ1-1	TRBV5-8	TGTGCCAGCAGCTTGTTAGGGAGACTGAACACTGAAGCTTTCTTT	CASSLLGRLNTEAFF
.	.	TRBJ1-2	TRBV6-5	TGTGCCAGCAGTTACTCGGGAGGTTATGGCTACACCTTC	CASSYSGGYGYTF
.	TRBD1	TRBJ1-1	TRBV6-5	TGTGCCAGCAGTGAACAGGGGTTGAACACTGAAGCTTTCTTT	CASSEQGLNTEAFF
.	TRBD1	TRBJ1-2	TRBV30	TGTGCCTGGAGTAATCAGGGGGTCGGCTACACCTTC	CAWSNQGVGYTF
once	.	TRBJ2-2	TRBV18	TGTGCCAGCTCAGCAACTCAAGTCGAGGCGAACACCGGGGAGCTGTTTTTT	CASSATQVEANTGELFF
.	.	TRBJ1-2	TRBV30	TGTGCCTGGAGTGGAGGTCTCTCAATTCGCTATGGCTACACCTTC	CAWSGGLSIRYGYTF
.	.	TRBJ2-7	TRBV5-1	TGCGCCAGCAGCCAGACTGAATACGAGCAGTACTTC	CASSQTEYEQYF
.	TRBD1	TRBJ2-1	TRBV19	TGTGCCAGTAGTCGTCTTCCGGGACAGGGGCTAATTGGTGAGCAGTTCTTC	CASSRLPGQGLIGEQFF
.	TRBD1	TRBJ1-4	TRBV5-4	TGTGCCAGCAGCCGTAGACCCCGGGACAGAGTAACTAATGAAAAACTGTTTTTT	CASSRRPRDRVTNEKLFF
.	.	TRBJ2-7	TRBV19	TGTGCCAGTAGTCGAACTGCGGGGGCCGCCTACGAGCAGTACTTC	CASSRTAGAAYEQYF
.	TRBD2	TRBJ2-1	TRBV10-3	TGTGCCATCAGTGAGCCGATGGGACTAGCAGCGTTCAATGAGCAGTTCTTC	CAISEPMGLAAFNEQFF
.	.	TRBJ1-3	TRBV9	TGTGCCAGCAGCGTTCAGGACTCTGGAAACACCATATATTTT	CASSVQDSGNTIYF
.	.	TRBJ1-2	TRBV30	TGTGCCTGGAGTGTACTCTATGGCTACACCTTC	CAWSVLYGYTF
.	TRBD1	TRBJ1-5	TRBV27	TGTGCCAGCAGTACCACAGGGGAAAGAGGCAATCAGCCCCAGCATTTT	CASSTTGERGNQPQHF
.	.	TRBJ1-2	TRBV29-1	TGCAGCGTTGATGGCGGGACTAACTATGGCTACACCTTC	CSVDGGTNYGYTF
.	TRBD1	TRBJ1-2	TRBV19	TGTGCCAGTAGTACCGACAGGGAAGTTGGTGGCTACACCTTC	CASSTDREVGGYTF
.	.	TRBJ1-6	TRBV5-1	TGCGCCAGCAGCTTCGAGCGGGAATCCTATAATTCACCCCTCCACTTT	CASSFERESYNSPLHF
.	.	TRBJ2-7	TRBV11-1	TGTGCCAGCAGCTTCCTGGCACTCGGACAGTCCGAGCAGTACTTC	CASSFLALGQSEQYF
.	.	TRBJ1-4	TRBV7-6	TGTGCCAGCAGCTACTTGGAGGAAAAACTGTTTTTT	CASSYLEEKLFF
.	.	TRBJ2-2	TRBV18	TGTGCCAGCTCACCACAATCGCAGACGAACACCGGGGAGCTGTTTTTT	CASSPQSQTNTGELFF
.	.	TRBJ2-5	TRBV7-3	TGTGCCAGCAGCACCATGGGCGGGGAGACCCAGTACTTC	CASSTMGGETQYF
.	TRBD1	TRBJ1-1	TRBV11-3	TGTGCCAGCAGCCGGGGACAGGGGACCAACACTGAAGCTTTCTTT	CASSRGQGTNTEAFF
.	TRBD2	TRBJ2-1	TRBV9	TGTGCCAGCAGCACCCGGACTAGCGGGGGAATAAATGAGCAGTTCTTC	CASSTRTSGGINEQFF
once	.	TRBJ2-5	TRBV7-6	TGTGCCAGCAGCTTCCGTCTAGCCCCCCAAGAGACCCAGTACTTC	CASSFRLAPQETQYF
.	.	TRBJ2-7	TRBV6-4	TGTGCCAGCATTATCCGGGACTGCGCCTACGAGCAGTACTTC	CASIIRDCAYEQYF
.	.	TRBJ1-3	TRBV5-6	TGTGCCAGCAGCTCGGGACTCCGCTCTGGAAACACCATATATTTT	CASSSGLRSGNTIYF
few	.	TRBJ1-1	TRBV28	TGTGCCAGCAGTAAACAGGGCGGGCTTGGAGCTTTCTTT	CASSKQGGLGAFF
.	TRBD2	TRBJ2-1	TRBV7-9	TGTGCCAGCAGCCGGACTAGCGGAGGCAATGAGCAGTTCTTC	CASSRTSGGNEQFF
.	TRBD2	TRBJ2-2	TRBV19	TGTGCCAGTAGTATTAGCGGGAGTCGGGCCGGGGAGCTGTTTTTT	CASSISGSRAGELFF
.	.	TRBJ1-1	TRBV11-2	TGTGCCAGCTCCGAGGACTTCACGAACACTGAAGCTTTCTTT	CASSEDFTNTEAFF
.	TRBD1	TRBJ2-7	TRBV18	TGTGCCAGCTCACCGTCCGGGACAGGGCTTTTGGAGCAGTACTTC	CASSPSGTGLLEQYF
.	TRBD1	TRBJ1-5	TRBV6-1	TGTGCCAGCAGTGGGGACAGGGTTGATCAGCCCCAGCATTTT	CASSGDRVDQPQHF
.	TRBD1	TRBJ1-2	TRBV19	TGTGCCAGTAGTGGACAGGGGAGATATGGCTACACCTTC	CASSGQGRYGYTF
.	TRBD2	TRBJ2-2	TRBV9	TGTGCCAGCAGCGCCGGGAGGCTCGACACCGGGGAGCTGTTTTTT	CASSAGRLDTGELFF
once	.	TRBJ2-2	TRBV10-1	TGCGCCAGCAGGGCAGACACCGCGAACACCGGGGAGCTGTTTTTT	CASRADTANTGELFF
.	.	TRBJ1-2	TRBV2	TGTGCCAGCAGTGGGCAGGGCAGGGGATATGGCTACACCTTC	CASSGQGRGYGYTF
few	.	TRBJ1-5	TRBV9	TGTGCCAGCAGCGCCGGCGGTTATAGCAATCAGCCCCAGCATTTT	CASSAGGYSNQPQHF
.	.	TRBJ1-6	TRBV12-5	TGTGCTAGTGGTTGGGCCTTAAATAATTCACCCCTCCACTTT	CASGWALNNSPLHF
.	.	TRBJ1-3	TRBV12-5	TGTGCTAGTGGTTTGGTACAAGGACAGCCGCCCGGGTCTTCTGGAAACACCATATATTTT	CASGLVQGQPPGSSGNTIYF